Detailed here is one T cell receptor beta chain. Germline assignment: CDR1 SGHRS and CDR2 YFSETQ. The germline V and J ends were trimmed by 5 bases and 3 bases, with 12 bases remaining between them. The CDR3 covers 13 residues. The data were obtained in a study of Tregs in tolerant kidney transplant recipients. Some clones are missing from TCRdb's copy, which holds only in-frame ones; the method was immunoSEQ multiplex PCR. The top ten hold approximately 4.8% of the sample, which has about 88,000 clones, more than 80% seen once. Unstimulated Tregs (CD4+CD25+CD127-) and CD4+CD25- non-Tregs were sorted from PBMCs.

The chain carries TRBV5-1 and TRBJ2-7; D gene uncertain. The TCR sequence derives from a human donor in good health. The sample consisted of CD8+ T cells from blood. The chain's CDR3 is CASSERSGYEQYF. The CDR3 DNA reads as TGCGCCAGCAGTGAGAGATCGGGCTACGAGCAGTACTTC.